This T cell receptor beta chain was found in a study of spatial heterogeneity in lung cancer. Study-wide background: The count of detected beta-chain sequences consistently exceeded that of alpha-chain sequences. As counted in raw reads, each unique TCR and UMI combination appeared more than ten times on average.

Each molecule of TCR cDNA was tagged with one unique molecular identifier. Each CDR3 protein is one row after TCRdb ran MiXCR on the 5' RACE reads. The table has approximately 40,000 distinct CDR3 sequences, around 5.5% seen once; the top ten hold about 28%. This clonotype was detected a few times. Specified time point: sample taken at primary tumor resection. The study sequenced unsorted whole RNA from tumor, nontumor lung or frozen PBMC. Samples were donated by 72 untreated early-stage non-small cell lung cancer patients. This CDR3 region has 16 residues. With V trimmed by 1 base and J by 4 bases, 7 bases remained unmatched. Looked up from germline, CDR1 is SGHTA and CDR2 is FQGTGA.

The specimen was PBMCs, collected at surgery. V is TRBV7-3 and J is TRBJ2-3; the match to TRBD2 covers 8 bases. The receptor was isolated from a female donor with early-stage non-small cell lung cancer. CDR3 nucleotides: TGTGCCAGCAGCTTAATAGGCGGGGGGCCCGCAGATACGCAGTATTTT. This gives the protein CASSLIGGGPADTQYF.